This T cell receptor beta chain was profiled in a study of blood T cells in healthy people across ages (dated by TCRdb to between 2014 and 2017). Regarding the complete study: In model experiments, template switching captured roughly one uniquely barcoded TCR beta cDNA molecule for every two T cells. Using deep sequencing normalized with unique cDNA molecular identifiers, the study measured how TCR beta repertoire diversity changes with age. Donors were grouped into four age groups: young (average approximately 16 years), middle-aged (39), aged (about 59) and long-lived (about 82). To avoid experimental bias, donors of different ages were distributed randomly across sequencing lanes. Two additional independent replicas of 1 million unique cDNA reads from the same blood draw were analyzed for two donors (one aged 18 to 30 and one aged 80 or older).

This clonotype was seen a few times. Its antigen specificity is not known. Per-base quality was not reported, and no clone a single base away is much larger than it. Library preparation was by 5' RACE. Sequencing was performed on an Illumina HiSeq 2500. The second PCR ran for about 7 to 11 cycles and used a J-beta primer mix along with a sample-barcoded 5' primer. A template-switch 5' adaptor carrying 12 random nucleotides introduced a unique molecular identifier onto each TCR beta cDNA molecule. Each sample yielded at least 2.5 million CDR3-containing paired-end reads. First-strand cDNA was synthesized from all RNA with the Mint cDNA synthesis kit, primed by a TRBC-specific oligonucleotide. Following uracil-DNA glycosylase treatment, a first 18-cycle PCR with universal primers M1SS and BC2_uni_R was performed on all cDNA. For the original study's pipeline: For normalization, 1 million high-quality reads, each with a distinct molecular identifier, were randomly selected from each sample. Reads sharing molecular identifiers were discarded rather than binned into consensus sequences. CDR3 identification, clonotype clustering and error correction used MiTCR with a Q25 quality threshold and the strictest error-elimination algorithm. A nonparametric unseen species model with Euler transformation was used to estimate a lower bound on total TCR beta diversity. TCRdb trimmed the raw reads at Q25, called clones with MiXCR and kept productive beta chains. When rows share a CDR3 protein, they turn into one entry using the most common DNA and genes. TCRdb, not the authors, supplied the V and J calls. Present in this sample are about 780,000 distinct CDR3 sequences, about 62% of which were seen just once. The top ten clones comprise roughly 25% of the sample.

General study outcomes and caveats: The CMV infection status of donors was not known, potentially confounding age-related changes in expanded clonotypes. Observed TCR beta diversity per million T cells fell roughly linearly with age, and a significant reduction was already apparent by age around 40. A strong correlation was found between observed TCR beta diversity and the percentage of naive T cells measured by flow cytometry. Compared with the aged group, the long-lived group had more naive CD4+ T cells, fewer expanded clones and increased TCR diversity, suggesting age selection. Conclusive comparison of naive and antigen-experienced compartments was prevented by the profiling of bulk unsorted PBMCs. Estimates of total diversity based on one million sequenced T cells were considered lower bounds and underestimates.

The approximately 40 donors, aged about 6 to 100 years, were systemically healthy Caucasian individuals from Russia. Each donor gave ten milliliters of peripheral blood, collected into EDTA-treated Vacutainer tubes. Ficoll-Paque density-gradient centrifugation was used to isolate PBMCs, with at least 6.5 million per sample. Trizol reagent was used to extract total RNA from the PBMCs, yielding at least 5.5 micrograms per sample. For every donor, flow cytometry on a PBMC aliquot measured the percentage of naive CD45RAhigh/CD27high T cells. In the germline V gene (reference sequence), CDR1 corresponds to MNHEY and CDR2 to SMNVEV. Spanning cysteine to phenylalanine, the CDR3 consists of 15 amino acids. The retained sequence is limited to the CDR3, 45 bases, with the frame set at the first base. V is shortened by 3 bases, J by 0 bases, and the region joining them spans 12 bases.

In this chain, TRBV27 is recombined with TRBJ2-7, with the D gene not confidently named. The receptor was derived from a man younger than 40 in good health. Sequencing used blood. The DNA reads TGTGCCAGCAGTTTTTCCGGATTTAGCTCCTACGAGCAGTACTTC. Its product reads: CASSFSGFSSYEQYF.